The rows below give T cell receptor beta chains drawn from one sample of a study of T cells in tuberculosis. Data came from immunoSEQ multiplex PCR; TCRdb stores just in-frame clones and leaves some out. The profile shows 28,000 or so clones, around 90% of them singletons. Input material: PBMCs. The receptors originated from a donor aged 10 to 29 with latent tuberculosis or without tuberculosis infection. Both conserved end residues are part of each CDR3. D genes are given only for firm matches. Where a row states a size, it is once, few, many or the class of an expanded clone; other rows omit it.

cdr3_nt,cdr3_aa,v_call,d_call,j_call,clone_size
TGTGCCAGCAGCTTGGGCACCTACAATGAGCAGTTCTTC,CASSLGTYNEQFF,TRBV7-9,NA,TRBJ2-1,NA
TGTGCCAGCAGTGAACGTACGGGACAGGGGTATTTTCAATTTGCCAAAAACATTCAGTACTTC,CASSERTGQGYFQFAKNIQYF,TRBV6-1,TRBD1,TRBJ2-4,once
TGTGCCAGCAGACTAGCGGGGGGGCCTTTGGATACGCAGTATTTT,CASRLAGGPLDTQYF,TRBV7-2,TRBD2,TRBJ2-3,NA
TGTGCCAGCAGTCAAGGCGGACTTCGTATGGGTGGCTACACCTTC,CASSQGGLRMGGYTF,TRBV27,NA,TRBJ1-2,NA
TGTGCCATCAGTCGTACGGGACAGGGGATATACAATGAGCAGTTCTTC,CAISRTGQGIYNEQFF,TRBV10-3,TRBD1,TRBJ2-1,NA
TGTGCCAGCAGTTTCGGGACAGTCCAGCCCCAGCATTTT,CASSFGTVQPQHF,TRBV28,TRBD1,TRBJ1-5,once
TGTGCCAGCAGCTCCCTTGAGGGCCTCAATGAGCAGTTCTTC,CASSSLEGLNEQFF,TRBV11-2,NA,TRBJ2-1,NA
TGTGCCAGCAACAACGACAGGGGAGATTCACCCCTCCACTTT,CASNNDRGDSPLHF,TRBV6-6,TRBD1,TRBJ1-6,NA
TGTGCCACCAAAGGGGCCAGGAGGAACACTGAAGCTTTCTTT,CATKGARRNTEAFF,TRBV6-1,NA,TRBJ1-1,NA
TGTGCCAGCAGCTCACCCGCAAGAACCGGGCCGTGGGGGGATGGCTACACCTTC,CASSSPARTGPWGDGYTF,TRBV28,NA,TRBJ1-2,NA
TGTGCCAGCCAAGAAGGCGGGGGGGCCGGACGGGAGCAGTTCTTC,CASQEGGGAGREQFF,TRBV6-1,TRBD2,TRBJ2-1,NA
TGTGCCAGCAGCAGGCAGACTGACAGGGTCCAAGAGACCCAGTACTTC,CASSRQTDRVQETQYF,TRBV5-6,TRBD1,TRBJ2-5,NA
TGTGCCAGCAGCCAAGGGACAGCGGCTAACTATGGCTACACCTTC,CASSQGTAANYGYTF,TRBV7-2,TRBD1,TRBJ1-2,NA
TGTGCCAGCAGTTTATGGGGGGCTGAAAAACTGTTTTTT,CASSLWGAEKLFF,TRBV28,NA,TRBJ1-4,NA
TGTGCCAGCAGTGATCCGGGGGGCGGCCATAATTCACCCCTCCACTTT,CASSDPGGGHNSPLHF,TRBV2,NA,TRBJ1-6,NA
TGTGCCAGCACCAGATACGGGGGCTACAATGAGCAGTTCTTC,CASTRYGGYNEQFF,TRBV9,NA,TRBJ2-1,once
TGTGCCAGCAGCGCATCCCCGACGGGTGAGCAGTACTTC,CASSASPTGEQYF,TRBV7-6,NA,TRBJ2-7,NA
TGTGCCAGCAGCTTGACAGGGATTCAAGAGACCCAGTACTTC,CASSLTGIQETQYF,TRBV7-2,TRBD1,TRBJ2-5,NA
TGTGCCAGCAGTCGGACTAGCGGGGCTGCAGATACGCAGTATTTT,CASSRTSGAADTQYF,TRBV2,TRBD2,TRBJ2-3,NA
TGTGCCAGCAGCGACCGGACTCGACAGGGGGACTATGGCTACACCTTC,CASSDRTRQGDYGYTF,TRBV7-9,TRBD1,TRBJ1-2,NA
TGTGCCACAGGGGGTACATCTTCTAGCACAGATACGCAGTATTTT,CATGGTSSSTDTQYF,TRBV10-3,TRBD1,TRBJ2-3,NA
TGTGCCAGCAGCTTACCCCCGGGTACTAATGAAAAACTGTTTTTT,CASSLPPGTNEKLFF,TRBV7-8,NA,TRBJ1-4,NA
TGTGCCTGGGGAATCAGGAATAAGAACACTGAAGCTTTCTTT,CAWGIRNKNTEAFF,TRBV30,NA,TRBJ1-1,once
TGTGCCATCAGTGAGTCGAGGGAGCCCCAGCATTTT,CAISESREPQHF,TRBV10-3,NA,TRBJ1-5,NA
TGTGCCAGCAGCTTTGGACTAGCGGGGGGTCATGAGCAGTTCTTC,CASSFGLAGGHEQFF,TRBV2,TRBD2,TRBJ2-1,NA
TGTGCCAGCAGCGTAAGTTGGGGGGCTGGGGCCAACGTCCTGACTTTC,CASSVSWGAGANVLTF,TRBV9,NA,TRBJ2-6,NA
TGTGCCAGCAGCTTCAACAAGGGGACAGGGGGAGGGACCCAGTACTTC,CASSFNKGTGGGTQYF,TRBV7-2,TRBD1,TRBJ2-5,NA
TGTGCCAGCAGCTTACTCGGGACTCGACAAGAGACCCAGTACTTC,CASSLLGTRQETQYF,TRBV11-2,NA,TRBJ2-5,NA
TGTGCCAGCAGTGAAGACGGGAACTATGGCTACACCTTC,CASSEDGNYGYTF,TRBV2,NA,TRBJ1-2,once
TGTGCCAGTAATATAGGGACAGGGACTCATGAGCAGTTCTTC,CASNIGTGTHEQFF,TRBV19,TRBD1,TRBJ2-1,NA
TGTGCCAGCTTAGCGGGCACAGATACGCAGTATTTT,CASLAGTDTQYF,TRBV11-2,NA,TRBJ2-3,NA
TGTGCCAGCAGCCCAAGAAGCCCCCCTAGCTATGGGAACACCGGGGAGCTGTTTTTT,CASSPRSPPSYGNTGELFF,TRBV14,NA,TRBJ2-2,NA
TGCGCCAGCAGCTTGGTAGCGGGGGCGACCACAGATACGCAGTATTTT,CASSLVAGATTDTQYF,TRBV5-1,TRBD2,TRBJ2-3,NA
TGCGCCAGCAGCCAAGATCCTAGCTGGTCCTACGAGCAGTACTTC,CASSQDPSWSYEQYF,TRBV4-1,NA,TRBJ2-7,NA
TGTGCCAGCAGAACAAATCGACAGGGTTGGACTGAAGCTTTCTTT,CASRTNRQGWTEAFF,TRBV6-5,TRBD1,TRBJ1-1,NA
TGTGCCAGCAGTGATGGAAGCGGGGGCACAGATACGCAGTATTTT,CASSDGSGGTDTQYF,TRBV6-4,TRBD2,TRBJ2-3,once
TGTGCCAGCTCCCCCTCAGGTCATCCGGGACAGGGGAGGGAAAAACTGTTTTTT,CASSPSGHPGQGREKLFF,TRBV18,TRBD1,TRBJ1-4,NA
TGTGCCAGTAGTATTTTCCCGGGACAGGCCTCCTACGAGCAGTACTTC,CASSIFPGQASYEQYF,TRBV19,TRBD1,TRBJ2-7,NA
TGTGCCAGCAGTCGGGACAGCGGTAATGAAAAACTGTTTTTT,CASSRDSGNEKLFF,TRBV6-6,TRBD1,TRBJ1-4,once
TGTGCCAGTGGGGCCTCCCTGGAAAATGAAAAACTGTTTTTT,CASGASLENEKLFF,TRBV7-2,NA,TRBJ1-4,NA
TGTGCCAGCAGCTTCCCTGGGCGGGGAATTGTCGGGGAGCTGTTTTTT,CASSFPGRGIVGELFF,TRBV7-9,NA,TRBJ2-2,NA
TGCGCCAGCAGCGTCCAGGGGAACACTGAAGCTTTCTTT,CASSVQGNTEAFF,TRBV5-1,NA,TRBJ1-1,NA
TGTGCCATCAGTCTCAGGGAGGCTGGAAACACCATATATTTT,CAISLREAGNTIYF,TRBV10-3,NA,TRBJ1-3,NA
TGTGCCAGCAGTTTCCTCACAGGGGCTTACTACGAGCAGTACTTC,CASSFLTGAYYEQYF,TRBV28,TRBD1,TRBJ2-7,NA
TGTGCCAGCAGCTTACCAGGGATTCCCTACAATGAGCAGTTCTTC,CASSLPGIPYNEQFF,TRBV7-9,NA,TRBJ2-1,NA
TGTGCCAGCAGCTCCGCCCGGACAGGGGCGGGCACTGAAGCTTTCTTT,CASSSARTGAGTEAFF,TRBV5-4,TRBD1,TRBJ1-1,NA
TGCAGCGTTGACGGTAACAGCTATGGCTACACCTTC,CSVDGNSYGYTF,TRBV29-1,NA,TRBJ1-2,NA
TGTGCCAGCTCACCAGCCGGCGGTAATTCACCCCTCCACTTT,CASSPAGGNSPLHF,TRBV18,NA,TRBJ1-6,NA
TGCGCCAGCAGCCGGCGACAGGGATCCTACAATGAGCAGTTCTTC,CASSRRQGSYNEQFF,TRBV5-1,TRBD1,TRBJ2-1,NA
TGTGCCAGCAGTCCCCGACCTAGCGCTTACACAGATACGCAGTATTTT,CASSPRPSAYTDTQYF,TRBV27,NA,TRBJ2-3,once
TGCAGCGTTCAATCAGACTCTGGAAACACCATATATTTT,CSVQSDSGNTIYF,TRBV29-1,NA,TRBJ1-3,NA
TGTGCCAGCAGCTTAGCCATGACAGGGGGCCGCCAAGAGACCCAGTACTTC,CASSLAMTGGRQETQYF,TRBV7-2,TRBD1,TRBJ2-5,NA
TGTGCCAGCAGCCGGGGGGGCGGAGATACGCAGTATTTT,CASSRGGGDTQYF,TRBV5-6,TRBD2,TRBJ2-3,NA
TGTGCCAGCAGCCAAGGTCAGGGGACAGCCCTACGCGGCTACACCTTC,CASSQGQGTALRGYTF,TRBV14,TRBD1,TRBJ1-2,once
TGCAGCGTTGTTCGGTCAGGAAATGAAAAACTGTTTTTT,CSVVRSGNEKLFF,TRBV29-1,NA,TRBJ1-4,NA
TGTGCCAGCGCTGCCGGGACTAGCGGGAGGGGCACAGATACGCAGTATTTT,CASAAGTSGRGTDTQYF,TRBV27,TRBD2,TRBJ2-3,NA
TGTGCCAGCAGCTCCGAGCGGGCTTACAATGAGCAGTTCTTC,CASSSERAYNEQFF,TRBV5-6,NA,TRBJ2-1,NA
TGCGCCAGCAGCACGGGTATGGTCCTCCAAGAGACCCAGTACTTC,CASSTGMVLQETQYF,TRBV5-1,NA,TRBJ2-5,NA
TGCAGCGCCTATAAGCAGGGGTCAGAGACCCAGTACTTC,CSAYKQGSETQYF,TRBV29-1,NA,TRBJ2-5,NA
TGTGCCAGCAGCTCCCGAGAAATCGGCGGGCCTACGAACACTGAAGCTTTCTTT,CASSSREIGGPTNTEAFF,TRBV7-8,NA,TRBJ1-1,once